This T cell receptor (beta chain) was observed in a study of OX40 agonist ivuxolimab in advanced cancers. Germline V gene lookup returns CDR1 MNHEY and CDR2 SVGAGI. The ends were cut back, 2 bases at V and 6 bases at J, with 12 bases in the middle. The CDR3 loop spans 14 amino acids. Libraries were prepared by immunoSEQ multiplex PCR; TCRdb keeps only in-frame clonotypes and omits some of them. This sample has under 80,000 clones, with around 80% found just once. The sequence was collected from an adult with an advanced solid tumor such as melanoma, head and neck, liver or kidney cancer. The chain couples TRBV6-5 to TRBJ2-3, with no clear D. Sequencing used CD4+ or CD8+ T cells sorted from blood, obtained in a trial of the OX40 agonist ivuxolimab. The CDR3 nucleotides read TGTGCCAGCAGTTACGGAAGACTCCGGGATACGCAGTATTTT. As protein: CASSYGRLRDTQYF.